This T cell receptor (beta chain) was recovered during a study of control samples from healthy donors and cancer patients. Trimming removed 0 bases from V and 2 bases from J, with 8 bases in between. The CDR3 extends over 15 amino acids. Germline values: CDR1 MNHEY, CDR2 SVGAGI. Generated by immunoSEQ multiplex PCR, the TCRdb table keeps only in-frame clones and is missing some. The data contain some 150,000 clones, about 94% of them singletons. J is TRBJ2-4 and V is TRBV6-5, with unresolved D. This TCR derives from a man aged 55 to 70 with colorectal cancer. Sequenced sample: PBMCs. Written as DNA, the CDR3 is TGTGCCAGCAGTTACTCCGGTTTAACCAAAAACATTCAGTACTTC. Its protein is CASSYSGLTKNIQYF.